The entry below describes one T cell receptor beta chain. The sample comes from a study of CD8 T cells in Susac syndrome. An input of roughly 0.45 to 1 ug of RNA was subjected to reverse transcription using random hexamers. TCRdb re-called the immunoSEQ multiplex PCR reads through MiXCR, storing one row per CDR3 protein. The repertoire holds about 280,000 distinct CDR3 sequences, with around 83% as singletons. V lost 7 bases, J lost 7 bases, and 13 bases stayed unmatched. Germline-derived CDR1 and CDR2 are SQVTM and ANQGSEA. The CDR3 totals 13 residues. This sequence joins TRBV29-1 and TRBJ2-7; 7 positions match TRBD2. Sequencing was done on a sample of CD8+ T cells from PBMCs. The TCR comes from a human donor with multiple sclerosis. Here the CDR3 reads CSGSGTTSGEQYF. The CDR3, as DNA: TGCAGCGGATCCGGGACTACAAGCGGGGAGCAGTACTTC.